The next 3 T cell receptor beta chains were all read from a single sample in a study of cytomegalovirus exposure and HLA in healthy donors. Amplification used 60 Vbeta primers and 13 Jbeta primers. Measured with immunoSEQ multiplex PCR; TCRdb has only the in-frame clones, and not every one. The table shows tens of thousands of clones, with around 80% occurring only once. The material sequenced was PBMCs. These receptors were obtained from a man aged 30 to 45 in good health and CMV-seronegative.

This clone was detected many times. The rearrangement links TRBV5-4 to TRBJ1-2; no clear D gene. Per the germline V gene, CDR1 is SGHNT and CDR2 is YYREEE (reference sequence). Trimming removed 0 bases from V and 2 bases from J, with 8 bases in between. The CDR3 runs 14 residues. DNA of the CDR3: TGTGCCAGCAGCTTGGCGGGGTTAAACTATGGCTACACCTTC. The encoded protein is CASSLAGLNYGYTF.

This clone was seen just once. This chain uses TRBV6-6 with TRBJ1-5; D is ambiguous. This CDR3 spans 14 amino acids. V was trimmed by 6 bases and J by 2 bases, leaving 11 bases between them. CDR1 and CDR2 (germline): MNHNY, SVGAGI (reference sequence). The CDR3 sequence: CASSRPSGNQPQHF. CDR3 coding DNA: TGTGCCAGCAGCCGACCGAGCGGCAATCAGCCCCAGCATTTT.

As for this clone: The sample carries other DNA sequences with the same CDR3. The chain joins TRBV15 to TRBJ1-2, with 7 bases aligning to TRBD1. Germline-derived CDR1 and CDR2 are LNHNV and YYDKDF (reference sequence). The V and J ends lost 1 base and 5 bases, in that order; junction bases with no gene match: 4. The CDR3 is 14 amino acids. The DNA for the CDR3 is TGTGCCACCAGCAGAGGGACAGGAGGGTATGGCTACACCTTC. Translated: CATSRGTGGYGYTF. Full variable domain (rest looked up from reference TRBV15 and TRBJ1-2): DAMVIQNPRYQVTQFGKPVTLSCSQTLNHNVMYWYQQKSSQAPKLLFHYYDKDFNNEADTPDNFQSRRPNTSFCFLDIRSPGLGDTAMYLCATSRGTGGYGYTFGSGTRLTVV.